Each of the 30 T cell receptor beta chains below was sequenced from the same sample in a study of blood T cell repertoires in COVID-19. The table came from immunoSEQ multiplex PCR; TCRdb's copy has only in-frame clones and leaves some out. The sample has roughly 43,000 clones, around 90% seen once. The sample consisted of peripheral blood. The receptors stem from a man aged 45-60 years with active COVID-19.

This clone was seen once. The chain has TRBV19 and TRBJ2-3; D is undetermined. The V gene's germline CDR1 is LNHDA and CDR2 SQIVND (reference sequence). The CDR3 is 15 residues long. V shed 5 bases and J shed 3 bases, with 15 bases lying between them. The CDR3 spells CASSGELGRTDTQYF. The CDR3 DNA is TGTGCCAGTAGTGGAGAGTTAGGTCGTACAGATACGCAGTATTTT.

The chain joins TRBV6-2 or TRBV6-3 to TRBJ2-7, with D possibly TRBD1 on 6 matching bases. Germline V gene lookup returns CDR1 MNHEY and CDR2 SVGEGT. This CDR3 has 16 residues. V was clipped by 0 bases and J by 4 bases, with 16 bases between them. The CDR3 DNA follows: TGTGCCAGCAGTTACTCGAGGGACACGCCGTATTACGAGCAGTACTTC. Translating gives CASSYSRDTPYYEQYF.

In its sample, this clone was seen a few times. The rearrangement joins TRBV9 to TRBJ1-1; 8 bases are a match to TRBD1. The CDR3 is 13 residues long. V was pared by 0 bases and J by 11 bases, with 6 bases of the junction left unmatched. Germline-derived CDR1 and CDR2 are SGDLS and YYNGEE. In nucleotides, the CDR3 is TGTGCCAGCAGCGTAGGTGGGACAGGACGTGCTTTCTTT. The encoded protein is CASSVGGTGRAFF.

The chain couples TRBV5-1 to TRBJ2-7; D is uncertain. Germline V gene sequence: CDR1 SGHRS, CDR2 YFSETQ. CDR3 length: 13 residues. The ends were cut back, 4 bases at V and 1 base at J, with 9 bases in the middle. The CDR3, as DNA: TGCGCCAGCAGCCGCGGTCCTTCCTACGAGCAGTACTTC. Translating gives CASSRGPSYEQYF.

This clone was seen a few times. This rearrangement joins TRBV5-6 to TRBJ1-6; 8 bases are shared with TRBD1. Trimming took 1 base from V and 10 from J; bases not matched to a gene: 7. This CDR3 is 15 amino acids long. Germline V gives CDR1 SGHDT, CDR2 YYEEEE. Here the CDR3 reads CASSLRGTGESPLHF. In DNA, the CDR3 is TGTGCCAGCAGCTTGCGGGGGACAGGTGAATCACCCCTCCACTTT. Full variable domain (outside the CDR3, taken from reference TRBV5-6 and TRBJ1-6): DAGVTQSPTHLIKTRGQQVTLRCSPKSGHDTVSWYQQALGQGPQFIFQYYEEEERQRGNFPDRFSGHQFPNYSSELNVNALLLGDSALYLCASSLRGTGESPLHFGNGTRLTVT.

This chain joins TRBV6-6 and TRBJ1-6, with unresolved D. Germline V CDR1 and CDR2: MNHNY, SVGAGI (reference sequence). The CDR3 extends over 15 amino acids. Trimming pared 4 bases from V and 5 bases from J, leaving 12 bases between. The CDR3 DNA is TGTGCCAGCAGTTCTGGAGGGCAGAATAATTCACCCCTCCACTTT. Protein product: CASSSGGQNNSPLHF.

Points on this clone: Germline and junction disagree at one end, which may indicate a read error. This chain joins TRBV3-1 (or the pseudogene TRBV3-2) and TRBJ2-7; no definite D call. Looked up from germline, CDR1 is LGHDT and CDR2 is YNNKEL (reference sequence). This CDR3 contains 12 residues. The CDR3 bases are TGTGCCAGCAGCCAAGCCTCCTCCGAGCAGTACTTC. Translating it yields CASSQASSEQYF.

V is TRBV7-3 and J is TRBJ2-1; D may be TRBD1 (5 bases). CDR3 length equals 13 residues. Germline CDR1 and CDR2: SGHTA and FQGTGA. V was shortened by 5 bases and J by 5 bases, with 10 bases between the two germline ends. The CDR3 sequence: CASSLGPNNEQFF. In nucleotides, the CDR3 is TGTGCCAGCAGCCTGGGGCCTAACAATGAGCAGTTCTTC. The whole variable domain, filled in from reference TRBV7-3 and TRBJ2-1, reads GAGVSQTPSNKVTEKGKYVELRCDPISGHTALYWYRQSLGQGPEFLIYFQGTGAADDSGLPNDRFFAVRPEGSVSTLKIQRTERGDSAVYLCASSLGPNNEQFFGPGTRLTVL.

The chain carries TRBV9 and TRBJ1-3; D not certain. The V end was cut by 0 bases, the J end by 0 bases, with 7 bases between. This CDR3 spans 15 amino acids. Per the germline V gene, CDR1 is SGDLS and CDR2 is YYNGEE. CDR3 amino acids: CASSVGLFSGNTIYF. CDR3 in DNA: TGTGCCAGCAGCGTAGGACTGTTCTCTGGAAACACCATATATTTT. The full variable domain, rest sourced from reference TRBV9 and TRBJ1-3, is DSGVTQTPKHLITATGQRVTLRCSPRSGDLSVYWYQQSLDQGLQFLIQYYNGEERAKGNILERFSAQQFPDLHSELNLSSLELGDSALYFCASSVGLFSGNTIYFGEGSWLTVV.

The J gene is TRBJ1-1, the V gene TRBV27; D possibly corresponds to TRBD1 (5 bases). V gave up 8 bases and J gave up 0 bases, with 10 bases separating them. The CDR3 length is 13 residues. Germline V CDR1 and CDR2: MNHEY, SMNVEV (reference sequence). CDR3 coding DNA: TGTGCCAGCGGACAATTTATGAACACTGAAGCTTTCTTT. It is translated as CASGQFMNTEAFF.

The chain is built from TRBV5-6 and TRBJ1-4; 8 nucleotides match TRBD1. CDR3 size: 13 residues. The trim removed 7 bases at V and 6 bases at J, leaving 5 bases unmatched. CDR1 and CDR2 (germline): SGHDT, YYEEEE. CDR3 coding DNA: TGTGCCAGCGGGACAGGTCTGGATGAAAAACTGTTTTTT. It specifies CASGTGLDEKLFF.

The V call is TRBV10-3, the J call TRBJ2-5; perhaps TRBD2 as D (7 bases). Germline loops: CDR1 ENHRY, CDR2 SYGVKD. V dropped 7 bases and J dropped 5 bases, with 14 bases sitting between them. The CDR3 length is 13 residues. DNA for the CDR3: TGTGCCATCAAAGGGGGGGGCGGCGAGACCCAGTACTTC. This gives the protein CAIKGGGGETQYF.

The V gene is TRBV6-5, the J gene TRBJ1-5; weak D call: TRBD1 (6 bases). CDR1 MNHEY and CDR2 SVGAGI come from the germline V gene. The V end lost 10 bases, the J end lost 2 bases, and 18 bases lay between the germline ends. The CDR3 is 15 amino acids. CDR3 loop: CATQTGGAGNQPQHF. In nucleotides, the CDR3 is TGTGCCACACAGACGGGGGGCGCGGGCAATCAGCCCCAGCATTTT.

The chain carries TRBV5-6 and TRBJ1-1; 7 bases map to TRBD1. This CDR3 has 16 residues. J lost 0 bases, V lost 9 bases, and 14 bases had no gene match. Germline assignment: CDR1 SGHDT and CDR2 YYEEEE. The chain's CDR3 is CATRRRRTGMNTEAFF. Written as DNA, the CDR3 is TGTGCCACCCGGCGTCGCAGGACAGGCATGAACACTGAAGCTTTCTTT.

By sample fraction, this clone is medium-sized. The chain has TRBV6-1 and TRBJ2-7, with 11 bases fitting TRBD1. The germline CDR1 and CDR2 sequences are MNHNS and SASEGT. The CDR3 has 16 residues. V shed 3 bases, J shed 3 bases, and the junction held 7 bases outside the gene matches. This CDR3 reads CASSESVGTGGYEQYF. DNA for the CDR3: TGTGCCAGCAGTGAGAGTGTTGGGACAGGGGGCTACGAGCAGTACTTC.

This chain joins TRBV5-6 and TRBJ2-7; 7 positions match TRBD2. V lost 4 bases to trimming and J lost 3 bases; unmatched junction nucleotides: 13. The CDR3 length is 16 residues. Germline V CDR1 and CDR2: SGHDT, YYEEEE. The CDR3 DNA is TGTGCCAGCAGCCGCCGAGGGACTAACTACGGCTACGAGCAGTACTTC. Translating it yields CASSRRGTNYGYEQYF.

This chain connects TRBV7-6 to TRBJ2-3, with TRBD1 matching over 7 bases. The V and J ends lost 3 bases and 5 bases, in that order; junction bases with no gene match: 2. The CDR3 extends over 13 amino acids. The germline CDR1 and CDR2 sequences are SGHVS and FNYEAQ. DNA for the CDR3: TGTGCCAGCAGCTTTTCAGGGGGAGATACGCAGTATTTT. It codes for CASSFSGGDTQYF.

The CDR3 reads CASTPGGRSNEKLFF. CDR3 nucleotide sequence: TGCGCCAGCACCCCAGGCGGGAGATCGAATGAAAAACTGTTTTTT. The chain combines TRBV5-1 with TRBJ1-4; D call uncertain. Trimming took 6 bases from V and 5 from J, leaving 17 bases between them. CDR1 is SGHRS, CDR2 YFSETQ, per germline. This CDR3 is built from 15 residues.

This sequence joins TRBV6-2 or TRBV6-3 and TRBJ2-7; 14 bases are shared with TRBD2. CDR1 is MNHEY and CDR2 is SVGEGT in the germline V gene. The CDR3 loop spans 16 amino acids. V lost 0 bases, J lost 6 bases, and 4 bases stayed unmatched. The CDR3: CASSYSRLAGGREQYF. The CDR3 DNA is TGTGCCAGCAGTTACTCGAGACTAGCGGGGGGGCGCGAGCAGTACTTC.

The CDR3 nucleotides are TGTGCCAGCAGCCAAGATTGGCGGGGGGGAGGTGAGACCCAGTACTTC. Translated, it gives CASSQDWRGGGETQYF. The chain recombines TRBV3-1 (or the pseudogene TRBV3-2) with TRBJ2-5, with 9 bases matching TRBD2. The CDR3 has 16 amino acids. Germline V gene data show CDR1 as LGHDT and CDR2 as YNNKEL (reference sequence). Trimming at V came to 0 bases and at J to 5 bases, leaving 7 bases not matched to a gene.

This chain uses TRBV6-5 with TRBJ2-1; 7 bases match TRBD2. The germline CDR1 and CDR2 sequences are MNHEY and SVGAGI. The CDR3 contains 16 residues. The V segment lost 0 bases and the J segment 3 bases; nucleotides outside the gene matches: 5. This chain's CDR3 is CASSYSSRTSYNEQFF. In nucleotides, the CDR3 is TGTGCCAGCAGTTACTCGTCTCGGACTAGCTACAATGAGCAGTTCTTC.

The gene calls are TRBV2 and TRBJ1-2; TRBD1 might be the D (5 bases). CDR1 is SNHLY and CDR2 is FYNNEI in the germline V gene. V was trimmed by 3 bases and J by 6 bases, leaving 14 bases between them. This CDR3 has 14 amino acids. The CDR3 DNA reads as TGTGCCAGCAGTGATTATACAGGTCTGGATGGCTACACCTTC. It codes for CASSDYTGLDGYTF.

The chain combines TRBV28 with TRBJ1-2; 8 positions match TRBD1. Germline assignment: CDR1 MDHEN and CDR2 SYDVKM. The CDR3 has 14 amino acids. Trimming at V came to 0 bases and at J to 7 bases, leaving 4 bases not matched to a gene. The DNA for the CDR3 is TGTGCCAGCAGTTTATGGCTGGGACAGGCTGGCTACACCTTC. It is translated as CASSLWLGQAGYTF.

The V call is TRBV6-5, the J call TRBJ1-6; unclear D gene. The CDR3 sequence is 14 residues long. Germline values: CDR1 MNHEY, CDR2 SVGAGI. V shed 7 bases and J shed 7 bases, with 14 bases lying between them. In DNA form, the CDR3 reads TGTGCCAGCAAGACGTCCAAGGAGAATTCACCCCTCCACTTT. The encoded protein is CASKTSKENSPLHF.

In its sample, this clone is medium-sized. V gene TRBV27 combines with J gene TRBJ1-5; 8 bases are a match to TRBD1. Trimming removed 11 bases from V and 1 base from J; junction bases left unmatched: 13. The CDR3 is 16 residues long. The germline gives CDR1 MNHEY, CDR2 SMNVEV (reference sequence). CDR3 coding DNA: TGTGCCTCAGGGGGCAGGGGGCGCGGGAGCAATCAGCCCCAGCATTTT. Its translation: CASGGRGRGSNQPQHF.

CDR3 region: CAIRITGSTEAFF. CDR3 nucleotide sequence: TGTGCCATCAGGATAACAGGGTCCACTGAAGCTTTCTTT. The genes are TRBV10-3 and TRBJ1-1, with D perhaps matching TRBD1 (6 bases). V shed 6 bases and J shed 4 bases, with 12 bases lying between them. CDR3 length: 13 residues. Germline CDR1 and CDR2: ENHRY and SYGVKD.

The chain combines TRBV5-1 with TRBJ1-6, with 8 nucleotides matching TRBD1. CDR3 size: 18 residues. The V and J ends lost 3 bases and 5 bases, in that order; junction bases with no gene match: 13. From germline, CDR1 is SGHRS and CDR2 YFSETQ. CDR3 DNA: TGCGCCAGCAGCTCAGCCCGGGACTACAGGGGGGATAATTCACCCCTCCACTTT. Amino acids: CASSSARDYRGDNSPLHF.

V usage is TRBV27 and J usage is TRBJ1-1, with TRBD1 identical over 9 bases. After removal of 5 bases from V and 4 bases from J, the junction contained 5 bases not matched to a gene. CDR3 size: 14 residues. From germline, CDR1 is MNHEY and CDR2 SMNVEV (reference sequence). The CDR3 here is CASSPRQGGTEAFF. The CDR3 bases are TGTGCCAGCAGTCCCCGACAGGGGGGCACTGAAGCTTTCTTT.

The chain joins TRBV29-1 to TRBJ1-6; 7 nucleotides line up with TRBD1. V dropped 6 bases and J dropped 5; count of bases not matched to a gene: 4. Germline CDR1 reads SQVTM; CDR2 reads ANQGSEA. The CDR3 has 13 amino acids. This chain's CDR3 is CSVRQGHNSPLHF. CDR3 sequence (DNA): TGCAGCGTCCGACAGGGCCATAATTCACCCCTCCACTTT. The full variable domain, its missing parts supplied by reference TRBV29-1 and TRBJ1-6, is SAVISQKPSRDICQRGTSLTIQCQVDSQVTMMFWYRQQPGQSLTLIATANQGSEATYESGFVIDKFPISRPNLTFSTLTVSNMSPEDSSIYLCSVRQGHNSPLHFGNGTRLTVT.

This chain joins TRBV11-2 and TRBJ2-7; no firm D call. V was pared by 6 bases and J by 0 bases, with 6 bases between. This CDR3 comprises 12 residues. The germline CDR1 and CDR2 sequences are SGHAT and FQNNGV. The CDR3 is CASSLSSYEQYF. The DNA of the CDR3 is TGTGCCAGCAGTCTTTCCTCCTACGAGCAGTACTTC.